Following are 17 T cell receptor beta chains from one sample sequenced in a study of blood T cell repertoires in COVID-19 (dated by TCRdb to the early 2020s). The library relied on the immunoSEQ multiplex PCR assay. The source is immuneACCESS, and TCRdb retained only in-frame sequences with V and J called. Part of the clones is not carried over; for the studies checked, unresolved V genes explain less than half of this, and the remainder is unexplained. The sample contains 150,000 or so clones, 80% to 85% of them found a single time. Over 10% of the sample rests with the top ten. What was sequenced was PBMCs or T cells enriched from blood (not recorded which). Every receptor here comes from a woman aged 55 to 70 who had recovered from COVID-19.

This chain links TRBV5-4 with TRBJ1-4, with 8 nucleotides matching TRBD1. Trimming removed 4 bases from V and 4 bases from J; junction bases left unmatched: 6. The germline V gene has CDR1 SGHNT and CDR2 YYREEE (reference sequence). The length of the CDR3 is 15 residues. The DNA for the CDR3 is TGTGCCAGCAGCAGTACAGGGGGAATTAATGAAAAACTGTTTTTT. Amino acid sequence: CASSSTGGINEKLFF.

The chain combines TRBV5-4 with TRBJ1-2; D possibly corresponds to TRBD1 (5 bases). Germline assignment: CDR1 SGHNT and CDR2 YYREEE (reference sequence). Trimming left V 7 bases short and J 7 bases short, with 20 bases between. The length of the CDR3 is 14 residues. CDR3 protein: CASGTTGTGGGYTF. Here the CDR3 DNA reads TGTGCCAGCGGTACCACCGGGACGGGGGGTGGCTACACCTTC.

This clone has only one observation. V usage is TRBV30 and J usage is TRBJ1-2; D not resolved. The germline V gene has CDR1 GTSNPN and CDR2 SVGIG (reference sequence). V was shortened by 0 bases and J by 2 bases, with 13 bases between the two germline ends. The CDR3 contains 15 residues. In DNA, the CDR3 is TGTGCCTGGAGTGTGAAGCGTAGACCGAACTATGGCTACACCTTC. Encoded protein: CAWSVKRRPNYGYTF.

As DNA, the CDR3 is TGTGCCAGCAGATATGACAGGGGGCTTTACGAGCAGTACTTC. Translating it yields CASRYDRGLYEQYF. The genes are TRBV6-6 and TRBJ2-7; TRBD1 matches 10 bases. After removal of 6 bases from V and 4 bases from J, the junction contained 6 bases not matched to a gene. Germline loops: CDR1 MNHNY, CDR2 SVGAGI (reference sequence). CDR3 length: 14 residues.

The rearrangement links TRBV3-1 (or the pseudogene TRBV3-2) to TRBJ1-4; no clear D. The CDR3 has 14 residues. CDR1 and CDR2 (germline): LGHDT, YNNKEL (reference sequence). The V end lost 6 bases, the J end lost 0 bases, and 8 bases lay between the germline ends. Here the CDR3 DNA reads TGTGCCAGCAGTCAGAGCGCAACTAATGAAAAACTGTTTTTT. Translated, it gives CASSQSATNEKLFF.

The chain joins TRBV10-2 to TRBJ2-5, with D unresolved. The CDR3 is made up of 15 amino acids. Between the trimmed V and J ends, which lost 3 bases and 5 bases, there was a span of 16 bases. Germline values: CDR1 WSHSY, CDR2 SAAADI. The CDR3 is CASSDRGRVGETQYF. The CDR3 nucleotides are TGCGCCAGCAGTGATCGCGGTCGCGTCGGGGAGACCCAGTACTTC.

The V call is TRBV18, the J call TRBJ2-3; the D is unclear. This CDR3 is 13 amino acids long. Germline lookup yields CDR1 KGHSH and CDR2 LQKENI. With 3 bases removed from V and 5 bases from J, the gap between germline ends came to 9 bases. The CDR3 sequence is CASSPGLKDTQYF. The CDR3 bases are TGTGCCAGCTCACCGGGCCTTAAAGATACGCAGTATTTT.

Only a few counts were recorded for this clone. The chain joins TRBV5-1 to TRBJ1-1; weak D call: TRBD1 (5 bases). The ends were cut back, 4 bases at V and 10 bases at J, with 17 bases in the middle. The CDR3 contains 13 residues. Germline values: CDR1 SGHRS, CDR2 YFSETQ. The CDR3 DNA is TGCGCCAGCAGCCTCACCGGGCAGGGAATAGCTTTCTTT. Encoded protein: CASSLTGQGIAFF.

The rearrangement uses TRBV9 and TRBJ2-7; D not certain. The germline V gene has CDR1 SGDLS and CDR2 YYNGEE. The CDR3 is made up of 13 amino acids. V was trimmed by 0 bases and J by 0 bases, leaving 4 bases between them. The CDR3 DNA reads TGTGCCAGCAGCGTAGGGCCCTCCTACGAGCAGTACTTC. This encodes CASSVGPSYEQYF.

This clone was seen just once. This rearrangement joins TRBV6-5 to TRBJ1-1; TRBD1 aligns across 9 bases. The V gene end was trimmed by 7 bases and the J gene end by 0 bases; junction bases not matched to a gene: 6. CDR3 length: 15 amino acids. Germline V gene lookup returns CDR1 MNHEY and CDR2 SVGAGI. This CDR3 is CASTQGQGMNTEAFF. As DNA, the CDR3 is TGTGCCAGCACTCAAGGACAGGGGATGAACACTGAAGCTTTCTTT.

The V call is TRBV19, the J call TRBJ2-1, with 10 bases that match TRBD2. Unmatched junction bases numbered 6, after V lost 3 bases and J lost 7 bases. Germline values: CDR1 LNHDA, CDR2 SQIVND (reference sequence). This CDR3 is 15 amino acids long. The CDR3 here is CASSIPSGGRNEQFF. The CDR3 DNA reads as TGTGCCAGTAGTATCCCTAGCGGGGGACGTAATGAGCAGTTCTTC.

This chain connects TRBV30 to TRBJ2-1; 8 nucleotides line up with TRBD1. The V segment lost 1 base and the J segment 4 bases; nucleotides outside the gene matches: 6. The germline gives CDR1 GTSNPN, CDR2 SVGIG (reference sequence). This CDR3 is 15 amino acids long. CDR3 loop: CAWSAGTGRYNEQFF. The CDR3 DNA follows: TGTGCCTGGAGTGCCGGGACAGGTCGGTACAATGAGCAGTTCTTC.

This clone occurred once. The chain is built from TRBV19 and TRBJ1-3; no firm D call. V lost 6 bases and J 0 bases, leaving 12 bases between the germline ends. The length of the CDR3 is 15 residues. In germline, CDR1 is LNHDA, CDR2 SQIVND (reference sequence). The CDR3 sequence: CASSPGRSSGNTIYF. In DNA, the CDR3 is TGTGCCAGTAGCCCCGGAAGGAGCTCTGGAAACACCATATATTTT.

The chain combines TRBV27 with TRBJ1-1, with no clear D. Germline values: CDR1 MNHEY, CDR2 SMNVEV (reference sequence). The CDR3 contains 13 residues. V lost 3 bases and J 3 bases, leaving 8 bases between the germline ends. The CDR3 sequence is CASSFVGDTEAFF. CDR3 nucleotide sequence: TGTGCCAGCAGTTTCGTGGGAGACACTGAAGCTTTCTTT.

The CDR3 is CASSHRQTQETQYF. Written as DNA, the CDR3 is TGTGCCAGCAGTCACCGACAGACACAAGAGACCCAGTACTTC. The V and J genes are TRBV6-2 or TRBV6-3 and TRBJ2-5; D is perhaps TRBD1 (5 bases). The CDR3 covers 14 residues. V lost 5 bases, J lost 2 bases, and 12 bases lay in between. The V gene's germline CDR1 is MNHEY and CDR2 SVGEGT.

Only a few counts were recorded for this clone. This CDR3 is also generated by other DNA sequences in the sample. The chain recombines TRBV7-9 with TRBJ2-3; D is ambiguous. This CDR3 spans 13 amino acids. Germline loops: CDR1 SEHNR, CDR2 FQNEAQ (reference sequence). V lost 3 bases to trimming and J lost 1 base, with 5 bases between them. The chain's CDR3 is CASSFSGTDTQYF. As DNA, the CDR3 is TGTGCCAGCAGCTTTTCCGGCACAGATACGCAGTATTTT.

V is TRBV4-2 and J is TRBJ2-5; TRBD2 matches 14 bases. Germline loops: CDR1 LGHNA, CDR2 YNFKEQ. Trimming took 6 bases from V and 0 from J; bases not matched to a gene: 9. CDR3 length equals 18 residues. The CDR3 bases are TGTGCCAGCAGTCAAACCGGGACTAGCGGGAGTTACCAAGAGACCCAGTACTTC. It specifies CASSQTGTSGSYQETQYF.